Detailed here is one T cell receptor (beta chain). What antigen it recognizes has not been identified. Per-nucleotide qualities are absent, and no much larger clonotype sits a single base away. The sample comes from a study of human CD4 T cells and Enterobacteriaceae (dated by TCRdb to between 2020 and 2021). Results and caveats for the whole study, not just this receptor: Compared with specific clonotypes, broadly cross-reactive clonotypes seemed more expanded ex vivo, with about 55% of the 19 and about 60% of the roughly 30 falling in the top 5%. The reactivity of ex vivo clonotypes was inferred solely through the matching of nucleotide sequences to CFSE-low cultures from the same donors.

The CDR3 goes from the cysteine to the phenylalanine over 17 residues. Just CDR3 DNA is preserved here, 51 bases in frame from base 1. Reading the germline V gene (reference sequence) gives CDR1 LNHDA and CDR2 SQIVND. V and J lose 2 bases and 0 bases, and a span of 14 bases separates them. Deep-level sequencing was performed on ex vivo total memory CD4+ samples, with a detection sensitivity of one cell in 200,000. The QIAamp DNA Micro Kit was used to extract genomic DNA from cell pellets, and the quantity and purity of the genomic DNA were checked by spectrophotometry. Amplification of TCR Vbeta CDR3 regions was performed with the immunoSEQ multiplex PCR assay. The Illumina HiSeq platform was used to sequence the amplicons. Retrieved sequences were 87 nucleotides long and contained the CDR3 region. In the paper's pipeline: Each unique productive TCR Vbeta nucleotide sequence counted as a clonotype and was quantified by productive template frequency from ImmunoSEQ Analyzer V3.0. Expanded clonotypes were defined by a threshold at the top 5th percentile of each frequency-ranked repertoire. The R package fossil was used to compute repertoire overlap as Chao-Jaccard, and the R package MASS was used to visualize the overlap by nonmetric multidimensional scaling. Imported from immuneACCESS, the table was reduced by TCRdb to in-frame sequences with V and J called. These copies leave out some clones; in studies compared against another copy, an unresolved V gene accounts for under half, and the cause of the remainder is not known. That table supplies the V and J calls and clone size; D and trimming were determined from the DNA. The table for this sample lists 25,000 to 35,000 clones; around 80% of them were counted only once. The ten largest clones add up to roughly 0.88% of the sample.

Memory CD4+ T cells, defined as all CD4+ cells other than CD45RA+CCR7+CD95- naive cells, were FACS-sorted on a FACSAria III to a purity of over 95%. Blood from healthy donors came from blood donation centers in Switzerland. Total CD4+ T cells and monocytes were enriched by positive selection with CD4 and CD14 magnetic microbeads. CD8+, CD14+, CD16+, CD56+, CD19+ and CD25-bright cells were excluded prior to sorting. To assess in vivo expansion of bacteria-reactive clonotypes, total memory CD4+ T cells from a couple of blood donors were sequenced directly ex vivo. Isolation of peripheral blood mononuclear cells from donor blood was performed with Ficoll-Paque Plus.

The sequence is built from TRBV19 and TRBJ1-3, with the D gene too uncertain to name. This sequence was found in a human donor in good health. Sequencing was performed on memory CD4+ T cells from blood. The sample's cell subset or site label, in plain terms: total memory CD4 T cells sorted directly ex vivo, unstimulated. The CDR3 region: CASSIRAASSSGNTIYF. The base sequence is TGTGCCAGTAGTATACGGGCGGCTTCAAGCTCTGGAAACACCATATATTTT.